This entry concerns a single TCR beta chain. The CDR3 contains 11 residues. The germline gives CDR1 SQVTM, CDR2 ANQGSEA. This sample was included in a study of chronic HIV infection and antiretroviral therapy. TCRdb re-derived calls from the 5' RACE reads in MiXCR, one entry per CDR3 protein. The sample carries 45,000 to 60,000 distinct CDR3 sequences, 15% to 20% recorded once. The source of this sequence is an adult who had HIV and had not received antiretroviral therapy, or was an uninfected healthy control (not recorded which). The material sequenced was peripheral blood. This chain uses TRBV29-1 with TRBJ2-5, with D possibly being TRBD2 (5 bases). CDR3 DNA: TGCCACAGAGGGATTCAAGAGACCCAGTACTTC. This encodes CHRGIQETQYF.